A single sample is the source of the 18 T cell receptor beta chains below, sequenced in a study of tumor and adjacent non-tumor tissue in lung cancer. A modified ARM-PCR protocol with three rounds of nested PCR amplified TCRbeta. From the multiplex PCR reads, TCRdb called clonotypes with MiXCR, one entry per CDR3 protein. The sample lists around 57,000 distinct CDR3 sequences; around 61% were seen once. This sample's RNA came from whole unsorted tissue. Distant lung tissue was collected more than 3 cm away from the tumor edge. The sequenced material came from distant non-tumor lung tissue. These receptor sequences come from an older man with non-small cell lung cancer.

As regards this clonotype: Germline is not matched at one junction end, which may reflect a read error. This chain uses TRBV10-3 with TRBJ2-5; D is perhaps TRBD2 (6 bases). CDR3 length: 13 amino acids. Germline CDR1 and CDR2: ENHRY and SYGVKD. This CDR3 reads CVISEYGGETQYF. The CDR3 DNA is TGTGTCATCAGTGAGTACGGGGGAGAGACGCAGTACTTC.

This chain joins TRBV7-9 and TRBJ2-3; D is perhaps TRBD2 (6 bases). With 1 base removed from V and 8 bases from J, the gap between germline ends came to 10 bases. The germline V gene has CDR1 SEHNR and CDR2 FQNEAQ (reference sequence). The CDR3 covers 13 residues. In DNA, the CDR3 is TGTGCCAGCAGCTTAGTGGGGAGGCGTACGCAGTATTTT. It is translated as CASSLVGRRTQYF.

As concerns this clonotype: It may be a read error: a sequence one base away is much more abundant. The CDR3 does not close with the conserved phenylalanine or tryptophan, likely indicating a read error. J is TRBJ2-5 and V is TRBV11-1; 8 bases match TRBD2. CDR1 and CDR2 (germline): SGHAT, FQDESV (reference sequence). This CDR3 is built from 15 residues. Unmatched junction bases numbered 12, after V lost 5 bases and J lost 7 bases. This CDR3 reads CASSPSVLGLGTQYL. The CDR3 nucleotides are TGTGCCAGCAGCCCCTCAGTGTTGGGACTAGGGACCCAGTACCTC.

Only a few counts were recorded for this clonotype. V usage is TRBV7-8 and J usage is TRBJ1-3; D gene unclear. V shed 2 bases and J shed 2 bases, with 10 bases lying between them. The CDR3 is made up of 15 amino acids. Germline V gene sequence: CDR1 SGHVS, CDR2 FQNEAQ. The CDR3 here is CASSLNRIPGNTIYF. The CDR3 DNA sequence: TGTGCCAGCAGCTTAAATCGGATCCCTGGAAACACCATATATTTT.

As for this clonotype: This likely comes from a read error, as the CDR3 has no conserved phenylalanine or tryptophan at its end. Because the CDR3's place on the DNA is in doubt, the DNA is left out and the CDR3 is given as listed by TCRdb. V gene TRBV6-1 combines with J gene TRBJ1-6; the table's D gene call, TRBD1, was not cross checked with the DNA. Germline CDR1 is MNHNS and CDR2 is SASEGT. The CDR3 region is 14 residues in length, termini included. The CDR3 spells CVSSEISTGSPPHY.

This chain's CDR3 is CASSLGPGVGQPQHF. CDR3 sequence (DNA): TGTGCCAGCAGCTTAGGGCCAGGGGTTGGGCAGCCCCAGCATTTT. J is TRBJ1-5 and V is TRBV7-8; perhaps TRBD1 as D (6 bases). The CDR3 covers 15 residues. CDR1 and CDR2 from the germline V gene are SGHVS and FQNEAQ. The V and J ends lost 1 base and 7 bases respectively, with 14 bases between them.

A note on this clonotype: This sequence may be a read error, since a much larger clone differs from it by one base. The V call is TRBV5-5, the J call TRBJ2-2; tentative D call: TRBD1 (6 bases). In germline, CDR1 is SGHKS, CDR2 YYEKEE (reference sequence). The CDR3 sequence is 16 residues long. The CDR3 loop is CTSSLAFQGPSGELFF. CDR3 bases: TGTACCAGCAGCTTGGCCTTCCAGGGGCCTTCCGGGGAGCTGTTTTTT.

Ten or more counts support this clonotype. J is TRBJ1-5 and V is TRBV12-3 or TRBV12-4, with 8 nucleotides matching TRBD1. The CDR3 runs 13 residues. V was clipped by 6 bases and J by 6 bases; unmatched bases: 4. The CDR3 DNA reads as TGTGCCAGCAGCAGACAGGGGTCTCAGCCCCAGCATTTT. This sequence encodes CASSRQGSQPQHF.

As for this clonotype: Since a much larger clone is just one base distant, this may be a read error. This is likely a read error, given that the CDR3 carries no conserved phenylalanine or tryptophan at its end. This chain uses TRBV5-1 with TRBJ1-1; unclear D gene. The CDR3 length is 13 residues. Trimming took off 1 base at V and 8 bases at J, with 12 bases between the two ends. Germline-derived CDR1 and CDR2 are SGHRS and YFSETQ. The CDR3 DNA sequence: TGCGCCAGCAGCTTGAGACAAAACGGGGAAGCTTTCCTT. It is translated as CASSLRQNGEAFL.

A word on this clonotype: Since no conserved phenylalanine or tryptophan closes the CDR3, a read error is the likely cause. The V gene is TRBV29-1, the J gene TRBJ2-1; a possible D gene is TRBD2 (5 bases). CDR3 length equals 15 residues. V was trimmed by 6 bases and J by 10 bases, leaving 25 bases between them. Germline-derived CDR1 and CDR2 are SQVTM and ANQGSEA. CDR3 bases: TGCAGCGTACCTGGCGGGTGTTCGCGTGGTTGGGAGCAGTTCTCC. It specifies CSVPGGCSRGWEQFS.

Turning to this clonotype: This clone may be a read error of a much larger clone one base away. The rearrangement links TRBV29-1 to TRBJ2-1; TRBD2 matches at 7 bases. Germline V gene lookup returns CDR1 SQVTM and CDR2 ANQGSEA. This CDR3 comprises 15 residues. Unmatched junction bases numbered 6, after V lost 4 bases and J lost 0 bases. This chain's CDR3 is CSVGSTGGSYNEQFF. As DNA, the CDR3 is TGCAGCGTTGGGTCGACGGGAGGCTCCTACAATGAGCAGTTCTTC.

This sequence joins TRBV29-1 and TRBJ1-1; 8 bases fit TRBD1. CDR1 and CDR2 (germline): SQVTM, ANQGSEA. J was trimmed by 4 bases and V by 5 bases; bases with no gene match: 15. The CDR3 covers 16 residues. The CDR3 sequence: CSVCAWTGKLGTEAFF. The CDR3 bases are TGCAGCGTTTGCGCTTGGACAGGGAAATTGGGCACTGAAGCTTTCTTT.

Notes on this clonotype: This CDR3 is missing its conserved last phenylalanine or tryptophan, likely due to a read error. This chain uses TRBV4-2 with TRBJ1-2; D is undetermined. The germline CDR1 and CDR2 sequences are LGHNA and YNFKEQ. The CDR3 runs to 15 residues. The DNA of the CDR3 is TGCGCCAGCAGCCAAGATCGAAGCAGGAACTATGGCTACACCCTC. It codes for CASSQDRSRNYGYTL.

In its sample, this clonotype was seen a few times. A read error may account for a junction end that differs from germline. The gene calls are TRBV6-5 and TRBJ2-1; a possible D gene is TRBD2 (7 bases). The germline gives CDR1 MNHEY, CDR2 SVGAGI. The CDR3 is 14 amino acids. CDR3: CVSEESGGGNEQFF. CDR3 bases: TGTGTCAGCGAGGAGTCGGGGGGCGGGAATGAGCAGTTCTTC.

In regard to this clonotype: The junction shows a germline mismatch at one end, possibly a read error. J is TRBJ1-5 and V is TRBV16; D is unresolved. The CDR3 contains 15 residues. Germline CDR1 reads KGHSY; CDR2 reads FQNENV. Written as DNA, the CDR3 is TGTGCCAGCAACCCTCTAGGGTATAGCAATCAGCTCCAGCATTTT. Translated: CASNPLGYSNQLQHF.

This clonotype was counted only a few times. This may be a read error, as it is one base from a much larger clone. This is likely a read error, given that the CDR3 carries no conserved phenylalanine or tryptophan at its end. The CDR3 region is CASSLVGSTDTQYS. CDR3 in DNA: TGCGCCAGCAGCTTGGTGGGGAGCACAGATACGCAGTATTCT. The genes are TRBV5-1 and TRBJ2-3; no definite D call. This CDR3 is built from 14 residues. CDR1 is SGHRS, CDR2 YFSETQ, per germline. V lost 0 bases, J lost 0 bases, and 5 bases lay in between.

This clonotype was found many times. V is TRBV6-6 and J is TRBJ2-7; TRBD2 is a possible D gene (7 bases). Germline V gene data show CDR1 as MNHNY and CDR2 as SVGAGI (reference sequence). With 10 bases removed from V and 4 bases from J, the gap between germline ends came to 20 bases. This CDR3 spans 14 amino acids. In DNA form, the CDR3 reads TGTGCCACCAAGACCGGGGGGCCTGGATACGAGCAGTACTTC. Its protein product is CATKTGGPGYEQYF.

As regards this clonotype: This clone may be a read error of a much larger clone one base away. The chain has TRBV10-3 and TRBJ2-3; a possible D gene is TRBD2 (5 bases). Looked up from germline, CDR1 is ENHRY and CDR2 is SYGVKD. The CDR3 is made up of 14 amino acids. CDR3 sequence reads: CGISEAGGTDTQYF. CDR3 nucleotides: TGTGGCATCAGTGAAGCCGGGGGCACAGATACGCAGTATTTT.